These T cell receptor beta chains were read from a single sample in a study of early T cells in non-severe SARS-CoV-2 infection. TCRdb reprocessed the 5' RACE reads with MiXCR, giving one entry per CDR3 protein. The sample includes about 76,000 distinct CDR3 sequences, 11% of them seen just once. The sequenced material came from whole blood. The receptors were sampled from an adult who was a healthcare worker with PCR-confirmed SARS-CoV-2 infection or an uninfected control (not recorded which). Each CDR3 is given with its conserved first and last residue. D genes are given only for firm matches. Rows give clone size only sometimes, using once, few, many, or a class for an expanded clone.

J: TRBJ2-5
length: 11
D: NA
V: TRBV6-5
size: NA
DNA: TGTGCCAGCAAAACCGGGGAGACCCAGTACTTC
CDR3: CASKTGETQYF

J: TRBJ2-6
length: 18
D: TRBD2
V: TRBV7-6
size: many
DNA: TGTGCCAGCAGCTTAGTTTCTCGGGGGGGCTCTGGGGCCAACGTCCTGACTTTC
CDR3: CASSLVSRGGSGANVLTF

J: TRBJ2-1
length: 13
D: NA
V: TRBV4-2
size: few
DNA: TGTGCCAGCAGCCAAGATCAGGGGGGGGAGCAGTTCTTC
CDR3: CASSQDQGGEQFF

J: TRBJ1-6
length: 15
D: NA
V: TRBV5-4
size: few
DNA: TGTGCCAGCAGCTTGGCCCAGGGTCAAAATTCACCCCTCCACTTT
CDR3: CASSLAQGQNSPLHF

J: TRBJ2-2
length: 16
D: NA
V: TRBV30
size: many
DNA: TGTGCCTCCCCTCCCTTCGACAGCTCGGGCACCGGGGAGCTGTTTTTT
CDR3: CASPPFDSSGTGELFF

J: TRBJ1-6
length: 13
D: NA
V: TRBV6-2/TRBV6-3
size: few
DNA: TGTGCCAGCAGGGAATGGAATAATTCACCCCTCCACTTT
CDR3: CASREWNNSPLHF

J: TRBJ2-1
length: 15
D: TRBD1
V: TRBV24-1
size: many
DNA: TGTGCCACCAGTGTAGGGACAGGGGGCCGGGATGAGCAGTTCTTC
CDR3: CATSVGTGGRDEQFF

J: TRBJ2-7
length: 14
D: NA
V: TRBV15
size: many
DNA: TGTGCCACCAGCAGAGATTTCGCCAGTTACGAGCAGTACTTC
CDR3: CATSRDFASYEQYF

J: TRBJ2-3
length: 18
D: TRBD2
V: TRBV6-4
size: NA
DNA: TGTGCCAGCGGGGCTAGCGGACCCAGGTCGTCTAGCACAGATACGCAGTATTTT
CDR3: CASGASGPRSSSTDTQYF

J: TRBJ2-7
length: 13
D: NA
V: TRBV11-2
size: few
DNA: TGTGCCAGCAGCCCCCCGGGACTGACTGAGCAGTACTTC
CDR3: CASSPPGLTEQYF

J: TRBJ1-6
length: 13
D: NA
V: TRBV2
size: many
DNA: TGTGCCAGCAGTGGCTCCTATAATTCACCCCTCCACTTT
CDR3: CASSGSYNSPLHF

J: TRBJ1-2
length: 15
D: TRBD1
V: TRBV9
size: NA
DNA: TGTGCCAGCAGCGTTGACGGGACAGGGGGCTATGGCTACACCTTC
CDR3: CASSVDGTGGYGYTF

J: TRBJ2-1
length: 14
D: NA
V: TRBV12-3/TRBV12-4
size: many
DNA: TGTGCCAGCAGTTTAGCTATGGCCACCAATGAGCAGTTCTTC
CDR3: CASSLAMATNEQFF

J: TRBJ2-5
length: 11
D: NA
V: TRBV7-6
size: many
DNA: TGTGCCAGCAGCTCGGAAGAGACCCAGTACTTC
CDR3: CASSSEETQYF

J: TRBJ2-1
length: 14
D: TRBD2
V: TRBV20-1
size: few
DNA: TGCAGTGCTCCCAGCGGGGGGGACTACAATGAGCAGTTCTTC
CDR3: CSAPSGGDYNEQFF

J: TRBJ2-7
length: 15
D: TRBD1
V: TRBV27
size: many
DNA: TGTGCCAGCAGTGTGGGAACAGGGGGGCGTTTGGAGCAGTACTTC
CDR3: CASSVGTGGRLEQYF

J: TRBJ2-1
length: 14
D: TRBD2
V: TRBV20-1
size: few
DNA: TGCAGTGCCCTGACTAGCCTCTCCTACAATGAGCAGTTCTTC
CDR3: CSALTSLSYNEQFF

J: TRBJ2-3
length: 17
D: TRBD2
V: TRBV11-2
size: medium-sized
DNA: TGTGCCAGCAGCTTGGAGTGGGGGGGAGGGGAAGGCGATACGCAGTATTTT
CDR3: CASSLEWGGGEGDTQYF

J: TRBJ1-2
length: 14
D: TRBD1
V: TRBV7-9
size: NA
DNA: TGTGCCAGCAGCCAAGAGACAGGGGACTATGGCTACACCTTC
CDR3: CASSQETGDYGYTF

J: TRBJ2-3
length: 14
D: NA
V: TRBV6-5
size: NA
DNA: TGTGCCAGCAGTCTAGCATACGACACAGATACGCAGTATTTT
CDR3: CASSLAYDTDTQYF

J: TRBJ1-1
length: 13
D: NA
V: TRBV2
size: NA
DNA: TGTGCCAGCAGTGGGAAAGGGAACACTGAAGCTTTCTTT
CDR3: CASSGKGNTEAFF

J: TRBJ2-2
length: 14
D: NA
V: TRBV9
size: NA
DNA: TGTGCCAGCAGCGGGGTAGAGAACACCGGGGAGCTGTTTTTT
CDR3: CASSGVENTGELFF

J: TRBJ2-2
length: 15
D: TRBD1
V: TRBV6-4
size: few
DNA: TGTGCCAGCAGTCGGTCAGGGGGCAACACCGGGGAGCTGTTTTTT
CDR3: CASSRSGGNTGELFF

J: TRBJ2-5
length: 17
D: NA
V: TRBV20-1
size: many
DNA: TGCAGTGCCCCTACCCCCGGGGGGCTAACGTACCAAGAGACCCAGTACTTC
CDR3: CSAPTPGGLTYQETQYF

J: TRBJ2-1
length: 17
D: NA
V: TRBV11-2
size: many
DNA: TGTGCCAGCAGCTTAGAACCGCGGCTGGCCCCCTACAATGAGCAGTTCTTC
CDR3: CASSLEPRLAPYNEQFF

J: TRBJ2-1
length: 15
D: NA
V: TRBV5-1
size: few
DNA: TGCGCCAGCAGCCCCGGGACTGCTCCCTACAATGAGCAGTTCTTC
CDR3: CASSPGTAPYNEQFF

J: TRBJ2-7
length: 15
D: NA
V: TRBV6-1
size: many
DNA: TGTGCCAGCAGCCGCGGGCCGGGGCTAACCTACGAGCAGTACTTC
CDR3: CASSRGPGLTYEQYF

J: TRBJ2-5
length: 17
D: TRBD2
V: TRBV6-6
size: NA
DNA: TGTGCCAGCAGTTCACCCCGAGCTAGCGGTGGGAGTGAGACCCAGTACTTC
CDR3: CASSSPRASGGSETQYF

J: TRBJ1-5
length: 15
D: TRBD1
V: TRBV19
size: NA
DNA: TGTGCCAGTAGTATGGAAGGGGGCCAGGGGCTGCCCCAGCATTTT
CDR3: CASSMEGGQGLPQHF

J: TRBJ2-3
length: 15
D: TRBD2
V: TRBV30
size: many
DNA: TGTGCCTGGAGCGAGGGACTAGCGGGGGCAGATACGCAGTATTTT
CDR3: CAWSEGLAGADTQYF

J: TRBJ1-2
length: 14
D: NA
V: TRBV5-1
size: few
DNA: TGCGCCAGCAGCGTGGGACGGACTAACTATGGCTACACCTTC
CDR3: CASSVGRTNYGYTF

J: TRBJ2-7
length: 13
D: TRBD1
V: TRBV29-1
size: NA
DNA: TGCAGCGTTGGAGGGGGCGACCACTACGAGCAGTACTTC
CDR3: CSVGGGDHYEQYF